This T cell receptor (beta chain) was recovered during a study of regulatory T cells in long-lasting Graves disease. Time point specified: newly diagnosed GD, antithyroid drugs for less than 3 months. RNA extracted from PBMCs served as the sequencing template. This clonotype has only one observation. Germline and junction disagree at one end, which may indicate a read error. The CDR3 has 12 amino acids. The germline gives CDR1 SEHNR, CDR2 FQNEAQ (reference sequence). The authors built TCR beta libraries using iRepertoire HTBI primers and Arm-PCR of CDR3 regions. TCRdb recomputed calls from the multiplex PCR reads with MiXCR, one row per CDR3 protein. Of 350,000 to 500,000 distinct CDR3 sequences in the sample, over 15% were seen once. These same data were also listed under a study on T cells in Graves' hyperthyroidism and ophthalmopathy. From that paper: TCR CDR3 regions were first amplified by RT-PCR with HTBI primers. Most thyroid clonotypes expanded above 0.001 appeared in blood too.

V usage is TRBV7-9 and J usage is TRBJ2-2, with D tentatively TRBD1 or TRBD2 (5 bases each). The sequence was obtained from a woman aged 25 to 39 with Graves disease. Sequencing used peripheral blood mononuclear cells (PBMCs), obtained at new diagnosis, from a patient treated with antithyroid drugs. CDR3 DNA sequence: TGTGCCAGCAGCGACGGACTCAGGGAGCTGCTTTTT. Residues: CASSDGLRELLF.